This T cell receptor (beta chain) was sequenced in a study of blood T cell repertoires in COVID-19. On the study more broadly: Samples taken during acute and convalescent COVID-19 were collected in the United States, Italy and Spain. Sources were T cells, B-cell-depleted T cells, or PBMCs; the material itself was cDNA or gDNA.

The V gene's germline CDR1 is MNHEY and CDR2 SVGEGT. Trimming pared 3 bases from V and 7 bases from J, leaving 7 bases between. CDR3 length: 12 amino acids. Source study methods: Reference gene primer amplification gave nucleated cell count estimates. Profiled with immunoSEQ multiplex PCR; TCRdb holds only in-frame clones, not every one. That table furnishes V, J and clone size, whereas the DNA furnished D and trimming. The sample records about 69,000 clones, 79% being singletons. This clone showed up just a few times. This sequence joins TRBV6-2 or TRBV6-3 and TRBJ1-5; D is undetermined. Sequences were obtained from peripheral blood. The receptor comes from a man in his sixties with acute or convalescent COVID-19. Here the CDR3 reads CASSYWRQPQHF. CDR3 sequence (DNA): TGTGCCAGCAGTTATTGGCGGCAGCCCCAGCATTTT.